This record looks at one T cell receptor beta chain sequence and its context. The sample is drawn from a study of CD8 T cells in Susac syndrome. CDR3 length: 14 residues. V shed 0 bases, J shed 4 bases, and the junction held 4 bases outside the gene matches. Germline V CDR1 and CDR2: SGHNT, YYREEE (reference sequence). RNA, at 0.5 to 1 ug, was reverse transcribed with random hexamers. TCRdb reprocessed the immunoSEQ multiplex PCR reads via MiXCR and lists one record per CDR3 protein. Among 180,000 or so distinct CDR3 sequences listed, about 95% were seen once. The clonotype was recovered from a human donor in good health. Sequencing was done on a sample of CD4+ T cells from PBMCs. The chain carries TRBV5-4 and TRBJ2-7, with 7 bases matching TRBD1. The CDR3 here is CASSLEGASYEQYF. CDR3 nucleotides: TGTGCCAGCAGCTTGGAGGGGGCAAGTTACGAGCAGTACTTC. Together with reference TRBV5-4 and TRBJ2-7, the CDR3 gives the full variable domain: ETGVTQSPTHLIKTRGQQVTLRCSSQSGHNTVSWYQQALGQGPQFIFQYYREEENGRGNFPPRFSGLQFPNYSSELNVNALELDDSALYLCASSLEGASYEQYFGPGTRLTVT.